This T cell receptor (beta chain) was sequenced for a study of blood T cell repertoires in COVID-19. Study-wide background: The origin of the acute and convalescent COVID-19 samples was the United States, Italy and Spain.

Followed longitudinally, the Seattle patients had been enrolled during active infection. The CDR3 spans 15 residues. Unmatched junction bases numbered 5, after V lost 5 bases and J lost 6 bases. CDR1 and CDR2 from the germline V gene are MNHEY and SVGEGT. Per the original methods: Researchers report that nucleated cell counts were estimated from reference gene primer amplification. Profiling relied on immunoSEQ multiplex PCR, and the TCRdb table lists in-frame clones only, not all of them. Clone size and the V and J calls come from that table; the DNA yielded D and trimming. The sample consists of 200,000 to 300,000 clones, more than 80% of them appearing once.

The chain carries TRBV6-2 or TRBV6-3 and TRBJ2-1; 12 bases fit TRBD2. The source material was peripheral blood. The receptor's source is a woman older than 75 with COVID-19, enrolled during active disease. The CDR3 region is CASSPTSGRSNEQFF. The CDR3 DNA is TGTGCCAGCAGTCCCACTAGCGGGAGGAGCAATGAGCAGTTCTTC.